This entry describes one TCR beta chain. Its antigen remains unidentified. One base away there is no much larger clone; base qualities are not given. TCRbeta CDR3 regions were amplified from genomic DNA by means of the immunoSEQ Assay, a bias-controlled multiplex PCR. In the paper's pipeline: Nucleated cell counts per sample were estimated from amplification of reference gene primers within the assay. To quantify the absolute abundance of each unique TCRbeta CDR3 rearrangement, sequence reads were collapsed and filtered. For each sample, productive Simpson clonality was calculated as the square root of Simpson's diversity index over productive rearrangements. TCRdb stores this immuneACCESS table with in-frame sequences only. Part of the clones is absent; in the studies checked, under half of the shortfall reflects unresolved V genes, and no reason is known for the rest. V and J calls and clone size are copied from that table; D and trimming were computed from the DNA. Within this sample are 200,000 to 250,000 clones, with about 90% of them counted one time only. Of the sample, roughly 3% falls within the top ten clones.

These data originate in a study of blood T cell repertoires in COVID-19 (dated by TCRdb to the early 2020s). Regarding the research as a whole: The collaborator samples originated in the United States, Italy and Spain and spanned the acute and convalescent phases of COVID-19. Sample metadata almost always included a de-identified subject ID, COVID-19 status, age in years and sex. Where available, HLA class I and class II types were taken from metadata supplied by the sample provider and were not determined by assay-based typing. Subjects who had been exposed to COVID-19, were actively infected with it, or had recovered from it provided the deeply sampled blood TCRbeta repertoires that made up the dataset. The material from the prospective study consisted of cDNA or gDNA derived from T cells, B-cell-depleted T cells, or PBMCs. A freely available public database, intended as a resource for researchers studying the immune response to SARS-CoV-2, is where the repertoires were released. Samples came from the ongoing ImmuneRACE study (first 160 participants) plus 1,254 subjects from 6 global collaborators. Findings and caveats that apply to the study as a whole: How much clinical and demographic metadata was included differed by source and by participant, and the metadata was provided uncurated.

One collaborating source in Seattle enrolled patients during active infection and followed them longitudinally through the course of disease. The collaborating institutions used their own protocols to collect whole blood in K2EDTA tubes. For TCRbeta analysis, collaborator samples were shipped as frozen whole blood, as isolated PBMCs, or as DNA extracted from either sample type. The germline V and J ends show losses of 2 bases and 0 bases respectively, and no gene match explains 5 bases of the junction. From the germline V gene (reference sequence), CDR1 is SGHNT and CDR2 is YYREEE. The cysteine opens and the phenylalanine closes a CDR3 of 16 amino acids. Of the read, only the CDR3 DNA is kept; its 48 bases are in frame from base 1.

The TCR originated in a man under 40 with COVID-19, enrolled during active disease. The sequenced sample consisted of peripheral blood. The chain joins TRBV5-4 to TRBJ2-1; 7 junctional bases match TRBD2. This receptor carries the CDR3 CASSFWGGASYNEQFF. The DNA reads TGTGCCAGCAGCTTTTGGGGAGGGGCCTCCTACAATGAGCAGTTCTTC.